A single sample gave rise to the 20 T cell receptor beta chains below, sequenced in a study of CD8 T cells in Susac syndrome. RNA, at about 0.5 to 1 ug, was reverse transcribed with random hexamers. TCRdb used MiXCR to reprocess the immunoSEQ multiplex PCR reads, holding one entry per CDR3 protein. The sample contains about 120,000 distinct CDR3 sequences, over 90% of which appear only once. The source material was CD4+ T cells from PBMCs. Every receptor here comes from a human donor in good health.

This rearrangement joins TRBV20-1 to TRBJ2-3; no reliable D call. This CDR3 contains 14 residues. Trimming removed 1 base at V and 3 bases at J, with 11 bases between. Germline-derived CDR1 and CDR2 are DFQATT and SNEGSKA (reference sequence). Here the CDR3 DNA reads TGCAGTGCTAGAGTTGGGCAGGAGACAGATACGCAGTATTTT. The encoded protein is CSARVGQETDTQYF.

The V and J genes are TRBV7-9 and TRBJ2-3; D is uncertain. Trimming took off 4 bases at V and 2 bases at J, with 7 bases between the two ends. The CDR3 runs to 13 residues. Germline V CDR1 and CDR2: SEHNR, FQNEAQ (reference sequence). CDR3: CASSSRITDTQYF. The CDR3 DNA reads TGTGCCAGCAGCTCTCGAATCACAGATACGCAGTATTTT. The full variable domain, rest sourced from reference TRBV7-9 and TRBJ2-3, is DTGVSQNPRHKITKRGQNVTFRCDPISEHNRLYWYRQTLGQGPEFLTYFQNEAQLEKSRLLSDRFSAERPKGSFSTLEIQRTEQGDSAMYLCASSSRITDTQYFGPGTRLTVL.

This chain uses TRBV3-1 with TRBJ1-1; D ambiguous. Germline V gene data show CDR1 as LGHDT and CDR2 as YNNKEL (reference sequence). The ends were cut back, 5 bases at V and 1 base at J, with 14 bases in the middle. This CDR3 is built from 15 residues. CDR3 nucleotides: TGTGCCAGCAGCGCTAGTGGCAGCCCGAACACTGAAGCTTTCTTT. Encoded protein: CASSASGSPNTEAFF.

V usage is TRBV27 and J usage is TRBJ2-1; a possible D gene is TRBD2 (7 bases). The germline gives CDR1 MNHEY, CDR2 SMNVEV (reference sequence). Trimming cost V 6 bases and J 7 bases, with 13 bases left between them. The CDR3 covers 13 residues. This CDR3 reads CASSRGGANEQFF. CDR3 DNA sequence: TGTGCCAGCAGCCGAGGGGGGGCAAATGAGCAGTTCTTC.

The chain couples TRBV7-8 to TRBJ1-2; D gene unclear. Germline loops: CDR1 SGHVS, CDR2 FQNEAQ. The CDR3 runs to 13 residues. The germline V and J ends were trimmed by 5 bases and 4 bases, with 11 bases remaining between them. This CDR3 is CASSPREGYGYTF. CDR3 DNA sequence: TGTGCCAGCAGCCCTAGAGAGGGCTATGGCTACACCTTC.

The genes are TRBV28 and TRBJ2-1; 14 bases match TRBD2. Germline CDR1 MDHEN, CDR2 SYDVKM. The CDR3 consists of 15 residues. V shed 8 bases and J 8 bases; nucleotides not matched to a gene: 8. In nucleotides, the CDR3 is TGTGCCAGCGCAGGGACTAGCGGGAGTATAGATGAGCAGTTCTTC. Its translation is CASAGTSGSIDEQFF.

For the CDR3, the DNA is TGTGCCAGCAGCCCAAGGAGGAGTTCAAGGTACAATGAGCAGTTCTTC. Encoded protein: CASSPRRSSRYNEQFF. The chain uses TRBV14 and TRBJ2-1, with D possibly being TRBD2 (5 bases). The germline V gene encodes CDR1 SGHDN and CDR2 FVKESK. This CDR3 contains 16 residues. V dropped 4 bases and J dropped 4 bases, with 17 bases sitting between them.

The V and J genes are TRBV30 and TRBJ2-7, with TRBD1 as a possible D gene (5 bases). The CDR3 runs 14 residues. V shed 0 bases and J shed 0 bases, with 9 bases lying between them. Germline assignment: CDR1 GTSNPN and CDR2 SVGIG (reference sequence). CDR3 region: CAWSVQAYSYEQYF. CDR3 DNA: TGTGCCTGGAGTGTACAGGCGTACTCCTACGAGCAGTACTTC.

This chain joins TRBV12-3 or TRBV12-4 and TRBJ2-7; D gene unclear. CDR3 length: 12 amino acids. Trimming removed 5 bases from V and 3 bases from J, with 8 bases in between. The CDR3 DNA sequence: TGTGCCAGCAGTCCAGCAGGCTACGAGCAGTACTTC. This translates into CASSPAGYEQYF.

V gene TRBV5-1 combines with J gene TRBJ1-2, with a weak D call TRBD1 (6 bases). In germline, CDR1 is SGHRS, CDR2 YFSETQ. The CDR3 is 14 amino acids. V shed 4 bases and J shed 4 bases, with 14 bases lying between them. The CDR3: CASSRQDGTYGYTF. CDR3 DNA sequence: TGCGCCAGCAGCAGACAGGACGGAACCTATGGCTACACCTTC.

The V gene is TRBV28, the J gene TRBJ2-7; 7 positions agree with TRBD2. V shed 3 bases and J 3 bases; nucleotides not matched to a gene: 11. From germline, CDR1 is MDHEN and CDR2 SYDVKM. This CDR3 has 16 residues. The CDR3 DNA sequence: TGTGCCAGCAGTTTTGGGCTCAGCGGGGCCGTCTACGAGCAGTACTTC. This gives the protein CASSFGLSGAVYEQYF. Variable domain in full (rest from reference TRBV28 and TRBJ2-7): DVKVTQSSRYLVKRTGEKVFLECVQDMDHENMFWYRQDPGLGLRLIYFSYDVKMKEKGDIPEGYSVSREKKERFSLILESASTNQTSMYLCASSFGLSGAVYEQYFGPGTRLTVT.

The V call is TRBV24-1, the J call TRBJ1-1; D is undetermined. The germline V gene encodes CDR1 KGHDR and CDR2 SFDVKD. V lost 12 bases, J lost 1 base, and 8 bases lay in between. CDR3 length: 11 residues. The CDR3 loop reads CALGRNTEAFF. The CDR3 nucleotides read TGTGCCCTCGGGAGGAACACTGAAGCTTTCTTT.

The chain links TRBV30 to TRBJ1-4; D remains ambiguous. Trimming shortened V by 3 bases and J by 2 bases, and 10 bases separated the two germline ends. Germline loops: CDR1 GTSNPN, CDR2 SVGIG (reference sequence). This CDR3 has 14 residues. CDR3 in amino acids: CAWRPPGTNEKLFF. CDR3 DNA: TGTGCCTGGAGACCCCCGGGGACTAATGAAAAACTGTTTTTT.

The chain carries TRBV6-1 and TRBJ1-5, with D unclear. The V end lost 6 bases, the J end lost 0 bases, and 6 bases lay between the germline ends. This CDR3 is built from 13 residues. Germline CDR1 and CDR2: MNHNS and SASEGT. CDR3 amino acids: CASRAASNQPQHF. The CDR3 nucleotides are TGTGCCAGCAGGGCGGCTAGCAATCAGCCCCAGCATTTT.

V gene TRBV7-3 combines with J gene TRBJ2-3; 13 bases fit TRBD2. The CDR3 contains 18 residues. The V and J ends lost 4 bases and 1 base, in that order; junction bases with no gene match: 8. CDR1 SGHTA and CDR2 FQGTGA come from the germline V gene. CDR3 sequence (DNA): TGTGCCAGCAGCTACCTTCCCGGGACTAGCGGGGGCACAGATACGCAGTATTTT. It yields the protein CASSYLPGTSGGTDTQYF.

This chain links TRBV7-9 with TRBJ2-1; 10 nucleotides agree with TRBD2. Germline loops: CDR1 SEHNR, CDR2 FQNEAQ (reference sequence). The CDR3 has 16 residues. V lost 7 bases to trimming and J lost 4 bases; unmatched junction nucleotides: 10. The CDR3 region is CASTDVLAGPYNEQFF. The CDR3 coding sequence is TGTGCCAGCACCGACGTACTAGCGGGACCTTACAATGAGCAGTTCTTC.

This sequence joins TRBV6-6 and TRBJ2-3, with 8 nucleotides matching TRBD1. The CDR3 contains 15 residues. Germline V gene sequence: CDR1 MNHNY, CDR2 SVGAGI (reference sequence). With 6 bases clipped from V and 3 bases from J, the junction kept 8 bases outside the gene matches. CDR3 sequence (DNA): TGTGCCAGCAGCGCCGGGACAGGAAGGACAGATACGCAGTATTTT. It codes for CASSAGTGRTDTQYF.

This clonotype appeared once. The genes are TRBV5-4 and TRBJ2-3; 11 bases match TRBD2. The length of the CDR3 is 16 residues. V trimming: 2 bases; J trimming: 2 bases; junction bases outside the gene matches: 4. Per the germline V gene, CDR1 is SGHNT and CDR2 is YYREEE (reference sequence). CDR3 nucleotide sequence: TGTGCCAGCAGCTTCCCGGGACTAGCGGACACAGATACGCAGTATTTT. It codes for CASSFPGLADTDTQYF.

The genes are TRBV19 and TRBJ2-5; no reliable D call. V was shortened by 7 bases and J by 4 bases, with 16 bases between the two germline ends. The germline gives CDR1 LNHDA, CDR2 SQIVND (reference sequence). This CDR3 comprises 14 residues. CDR3 nucleotides: TGTGCCAGTAAAGTGGACGCGCGATCAGAGACCCAGTACTTC. As protein: CASKVDARSETQYF. Looking up the rest from reference TRBV19 and TRBJ2-5 gives the full variable domain: DGGITQSPKYLFRKEGQNVTLSCEQNLNHDAMYWYRQDPGQGLRLIYYSQIVNDFQKGDIAEGYSVSREKKESFPLTVTSAQKNPTAFYLCASKVDARSETQYFGPGTRLLVL.

V and J are TRBV6-5 and TRBJ1-3; 8 nucleotides agree with TRBD1. The CDR3 consists of 14 residues. In germline, CDR1 is MNHEY, CDR2 SVGAGI. The V segment lost 10 bases and the J segment 4 bases; nucleotides outside the gene matches: 9. CDR3 sequence reads: CATRETGAGNTIYF. In DNA, the CDR3 is TGTGCCACCAGGGAGACAGGGGCCGGAAACACCATATATTTT.